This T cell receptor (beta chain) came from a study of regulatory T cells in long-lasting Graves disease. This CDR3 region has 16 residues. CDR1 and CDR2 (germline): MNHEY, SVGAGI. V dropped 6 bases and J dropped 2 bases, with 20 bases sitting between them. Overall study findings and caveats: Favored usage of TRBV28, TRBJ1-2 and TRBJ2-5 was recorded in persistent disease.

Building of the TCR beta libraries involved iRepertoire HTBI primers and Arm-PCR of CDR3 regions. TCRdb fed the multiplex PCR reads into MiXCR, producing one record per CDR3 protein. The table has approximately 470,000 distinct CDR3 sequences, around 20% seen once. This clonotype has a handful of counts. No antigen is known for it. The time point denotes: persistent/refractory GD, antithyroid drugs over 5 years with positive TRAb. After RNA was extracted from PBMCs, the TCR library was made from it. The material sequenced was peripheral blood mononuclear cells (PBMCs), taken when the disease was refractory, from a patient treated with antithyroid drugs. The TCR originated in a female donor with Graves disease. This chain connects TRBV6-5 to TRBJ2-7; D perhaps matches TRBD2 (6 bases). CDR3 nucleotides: TGTGCCAGCAGCTTACTCCCGGGGGAACAAGCCTACGAGCAGTACTTC. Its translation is CASSLLPGEQAYEQYF.